A single sample gave rise to the 21 T cell receptor beta chains below, sequenced in a study of blood T cell repertoires in COVID-19. TCRdb's copy holds only in-frame clones and misses some; the assay was immunoSEQ multiplex PCR. The sample holds fewer than 75,000 clones; around 85% are singletons and the top ten take 4.4%. The sequenced sample was peripheral blood. The receptor set was obtained from a man over 45 with active COVID-19.

This clone was counted only a few times. The chain recombines TRBV11-2 with TRBJ2-7; 8 nucleotides match TRBD1. The CDR3 is 15 residues long. V was pared by 5 bases and J by 2 bases, with 8 bases of the junction left unmatched. Germline CDR1 SGHAT, CDR2 FQNNGV. The CDR3 nucleotides are TGTGCCAGCAGCCACCCCCGGGACAGGCCCTACGAGCAGTACTTC. Translation: CASSHPRDRPYEQYF.

This clone was counted a single time. J is TRBJ1-4 and V is TRBV23-1; D possibly corresponds to TRBD1 (6 bases). TRBV23-1 is known as an ORF, though its function is uncertain. The CDR3 length is 15 residues. V lost 4 bases, J lost 10 bases, and 19 bases lay in between. The CDR3 DNA sequence: TGCGCCAGCAGTCTGCAGGGGACGGCGACCGGAAAACTGTTTTTT. Its translation: CASSLQGTATGKLFF.

On this clone itself: At one end, the junction sequence differs from germline, possibly due to a read error. The chain employs TRBV7-7 and TRBJ2-2; TRBD2 agrees at 7 bases. Germline lookup yields CDR1 SSHAT and CDR2 FNYEAQ (reference sequence). This CDR3 spans 16 amino acids. The CDR3 nucleotides are TGTGCTAGCAGCTTAGAACTAGCGACGAACACCGGGGAGCTGTTTTTT. Its protein product is CASSLELATNTGELFF.

This clone was observed once. In nucleotides, the CDR3 is TGTGCCTGGACCCCCGGTGGGCAGGGGGTTCAGTACTTC. Protein: CAWTPGGQGVQYF. The J gene is TRBJ2-7, the V gene TRBV30, with TRBD1 matching over 7 bases. The CDR3 has 13 residues. The germline gives CDR1 GTSNPN, CDR2 SVGIG (reference sequence). J lost 10 bases, V lost 4 bases, and 13 bases had no gene match.

In DNA, the CDR3 is TGTGCCAGCAGCTTGGCCAGGAGTAGCGATGAGCAGTTCTTC. It specifies CASSLARSSDEQFF. V usage is TRBV7-6 and J usage is TRBJ2-1, with TRBD2 as a possible D gene (5 bases). The CDR3 totals 14 residues. V was shortened by 3 bases and J by 8 bases, with 14 bases between the two germline ends. The germline V gene encodes CDR1 SGHVS and CDR2 FNYEAQ.

The rearrangement uses TRBV5-1 and TRBJ1-2; 7 bases are shared with TRBD1. The V and J ends lost 2 bases and 7 bases, in that order; junction bases with no gene match: 8. Per germline, CDR1 SGHRS and CDR2 YFSETQ. CDR3 length equals 14 residues. CDR3 nucleotides: TGCGCCAGCAGCTTATCGACAGGGTCCGCTGGCTACACCTTC. Amino acids: CASSLSTGSAGYTF. The variable domain in full, with the rest retrieved from reference TRBV5-1 and TRBJ1-2, is KAGVTQTPRYLIKTRGQQVTLSCSPISGHRSVSWYQQTPGQGLQFLFEYFSETQRNKGNFPGRFSGRQFSNSRSEMNVSTLELGDSALYLCASSLSTGSAGYTFGSGTRLTVV.

This chain joins TRBV5-6 and TRBJ2-5; 12 positions match TRBD2. Germline V lookup: CDR1 SGHDT, CDR2 YYEEEE. V trimming: 0 bases; J trimming: 4 bases; junction bases outside the gene matches: 10. The CDR3 length is 18 residues. The CDR3 region has the DNA TGTGCCAGCAGCTTGGCGCTAGCGGGAGGGCCAGGTCGAGAGACCCAGTACTTC. Translation: CASSLALAGGPGRETQYF.

J is TRBJ2-7 and V is TRBV14, with 8 positions matching TRBD1. V lost 3 bases, J lost 2 bases, and 12 bases stayed unmatched. From germline, CDR1 is SGHDN and CDR2 FVKESK. This CDR3 spans 17 amino acids. CDR3 residues: CASSQDLTGTGAYEQYF. The DNA of the CDR3 is TGTGCCAGCAGCCAGGATTTAACCGGGACAGGAGCCTACGAGCAGTACTTC.

This rearrangement joins TRBV19 to TRBJ1-5, with 8 positions matching TRBD1. Germline V gives CDR1 LNHDA, CDR2 SQIVND (reference sequence). The CDR3 is made up of 16 amino acids. With 6 bases clipped from V and 2 bases from J, the junction kept 9 bases outside the gene matches. The CDR3 loop reads CASSYRGRIGNQPQHF. CDR3 DNA: TGTGCCAGTAGCTACAGGGGGAGGATCGGCAATCAGCCCCAGCATTTT.

The V gene is TRBV11-3, the J gene TRBJ2-5; a possible D gene is TRBD2 (5 bases). V was shortened by 2 bases and J by 1 base, with 14 bases between the two germline ends. The CDR3 is made up of 16 amino acids. The V gene's germline CDR1 is SGHNT and CDR2 YENEEA. CDR3 DNA sequence: TGTGCCAGCAGCTTAATAGGGAGTAGCATCCAAGAGACCCAGTACTTC. It codes for CASSLIGSSIQETQYF.

J is TRBJ2-2 and V is TRBV4-3, with 9 bases identical to TRBD1. CDR3 length: 17 residues. CDR1 and CDR2 (germline): LGHNA, YSLEER. Trimming cost V 1 base and J 5 bases; bases outside gene matches: 8. The CDR3: CASSQVGTGPRTGELFF. The CDR3 DNA sequence: TGCGCCAGCAGCCAAGTAGGGACAGGGCCGAGGACCGGGGAGCTGTTTTTT.

The gene calls are TRBV24-1 and TRBJ2-1, with D tentatively TRBD1 (6 bases). V dropped 3 bases and J dropped 7 bases, with 9 bases sitting between them. CDR1 is KGHDR, CDR2 SFDVKD, per germline. The length of the CDR3 is 13 residues. The CDR3 nucleotides read TGTGCCACCAGTGATCCAGGGACAAATGAGCAGTTCTTC. Amino acid sequence: CATSDPGTNEQFF.

The chain has TRBV4-2 and TRBJ2-7, with D maybe TRBD2 (6 bases). Germline-derived CDR1 and CDR2 are LGHNA and YNFKEQ. Trimming took off 0 bases at V and 3 bases at J, with 9 bases between the two ends. This CDR3 comprises 14 residues. The CDR3, as DNA: TGTGCCAGCAGCCAAGACCCAGCGGGCTACGAGCAGTACTTC. It encodes CASSQDPAGYEQYF.

This rearrangement joins TRBV11-2 to TRBJ2-1; D is unresolved. The CDR3 is 13 amino acids. CDR1 is SGHAT and CDR2 is FQNNGV in the germline V gene. Trimming removed 0 bases from V and 9 bases from J, with 9 bases in between. This chain's CDR3 is CASSLEGGPEQFF. The CDR3 DNA sequence: TGTGCCAGCAGCTTAGAAGGCGGCCCTGAGCAGTTCTTC.

V and J are TRBV11-2 and TRBJ2-5; 13 nucleotides match TRBD2. This CDR3 contains 15 residues. Trimming at V came to 9 bases and at J to 5 bases, leaving 9 bases not matched to a gene. In germline, CDR1 is SGHAT, CDR2 FQNNGV. This CDR3 is CASSTSGGTFETQYF. DNA for the CDR3: TGTGCCAGTTCGACTAGCGGGGGGACTTTCGAGACCCAGTACTTC.

The J gene is TRBJ2-2, the V gene TRBV5-1; D may be TRBD1 (6 bases). Germline values: CDR1 SGHRS, CDR2 YFSETQ. The CDR3 consists of 15 residues. With 4 bases removed from V and 6 bases from J, the gap between germline ends came to 16 bases. This chain's CDR3 is CASSPPTGPAGELFF. The CDR3 nucleotides read TGCGCCAGCAGCCCCCCCACAGGGCCCGCCGGGGAGCTGTTTTTT.

The gene calls are TRBV2 and TRBJ2-6; D uncertain. The CDR3 totals 16 residues. The ends were cut back, 4 bases at V and 1 base at J, with 11 bases in the middle. The germline V gene encodes CDR1 SNHLY and CDR2 FYNNEI. CDR3 sequence reads: CASSAIGESGANVLTF. CDR3 in DNA: TGTGCCAGCAGTGCCATCGGTGAGTCTGGGGCCAACGTCCTGACTTTC.

The chain joins TRBV6-6 to TRBJ1-5, with 7 bases lining up with TRBD1. The CDR3 extends over 13 amino acids. Trimming cost V 7 bases and J 6 bases; bases outside gene matches: 6. The germline V gene has CDR1 MNHNY and CDR2 SVGAGI (reference sequence). The CDR3 DNA sequence: TGTGCCAGCAAGACAGGGATCCGTCAGCCCCAGCATTTT. Translated: CASKTGIRQPQHF.

The gene calls are TRBV27 and TRBJ2-7; a weak D match, TRBD1 (5 bases). Germline assignment: CDR1 MNHEY and CDR2 SMNVEV (reference sequence). The V end lost 5 bases, the J end lost 1 base, and 15 bases lay between the germline ends. This CDR3 has 15 residues. CDR3 in DNA: TGTGCCAGCAGTCGGACGGACACCCGGTCCTACGAGCAGTACTTC. Translation: CASSRTDTRSYEQYF.

The genes are TRBV4-3 and TRBJ2-6, with 9 bases lining up with TRBD1. The CDR3 is made up of 21 amino acids. Germline trimming cut 0 bases from V and 0 bases from J; bases unmatched to any gene: 12. From germline, CDR1 is LGHNA and CDR2 YSLEER. The CDR3, as DNA: TGCGCCAGCAGCCAAGATTCGGCCGGGACAGGGTATCACTCTGGGGCCAACGTCCTGACTTTC. Translating it yields CASSQDSAGTGYHSGANVLTF.

The genes are TRBV7-3 and TRBJ2-1, with 8 bases fitting TRBD2. V lost 0 bases to trimming and J lost 7 bases; unmatched junction nucleotides: 8. The germline gives CDR1 SGHTA, CDR2 FQGTGA. The CDR3 runs to 16 residues. The CDR3 DNA reads TGTGCCAGCAGCTTAACTGGGCGGGGGGCCAGTAATGAGCAGTTCTTC. Its translation: CASSLTGRGASNEQFF.